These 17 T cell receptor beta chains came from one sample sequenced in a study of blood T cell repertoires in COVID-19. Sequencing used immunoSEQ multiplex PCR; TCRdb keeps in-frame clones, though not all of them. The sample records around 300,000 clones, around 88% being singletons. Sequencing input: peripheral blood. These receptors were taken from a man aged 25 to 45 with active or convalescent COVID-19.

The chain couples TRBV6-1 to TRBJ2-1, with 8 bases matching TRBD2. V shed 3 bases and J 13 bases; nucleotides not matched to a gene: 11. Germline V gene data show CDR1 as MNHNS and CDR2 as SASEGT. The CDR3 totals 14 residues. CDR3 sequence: CASSDPRSGGDQFF. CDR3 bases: TGTGCCAGCAGTGACCCGCGGAGCGGGGGCGATCAGTTCTTC.

CDR3 in DNA: TGTGCCAGCAGCTTAAATGAGGCAGGGGTATTTAATCAGCCCCAGCATTTT. It translates to CASSLNEAGVFNQPQHF. This rearrangement joins TRBV7-2 to TRBJ1-5; a weak D match, TRBD1 (6 bases). Between the trimmed V and J ends, which lost 2 bases and 4 bases, there was a span of 18 bases. The CDR3 is 17 residues long. Germline-derived CDR1 and CDR2 are SGHTA and FQGNSA. The variable domain in full, with the rest retrieved from reference TRBV7-2 and TRBJ1-5, is GAGVSQSPSNKVTEKGKDVELRCDPISGHTALYWYRQSLGQGLEFLIYFQGNSAPDKSGLPSDRFSAERTGGSVSTLTIQRTQQEDSAVYLCASSLNEAGVFNQPQHFGDGTRLSIL.

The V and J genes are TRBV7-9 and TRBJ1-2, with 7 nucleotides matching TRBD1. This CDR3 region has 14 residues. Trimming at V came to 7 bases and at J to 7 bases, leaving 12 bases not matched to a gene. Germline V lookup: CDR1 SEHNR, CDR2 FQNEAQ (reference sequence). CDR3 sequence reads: CASMKTGTEAGYTF. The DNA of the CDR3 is TGTGCCAGCATGAAGACCGGGACAGAGGCTGGCTACACCTTC.

CDR3 region: CASSLGAGGTDTQYF. The DNA of the CDR3 is TGTGCCAGCAGCTTAGGAGCGGGGGGTACAGATACGCAGTATTTT. The chain is built from TRBV5-5 and TRBJ2-3; 9 bases align to TRBD2. The germline V gene has CDR1 SGHKS and CDR2 YYEKEE (reference sequence). The CDR3 is 15 residues long. The J segment lost 3 bases and the V segment lost 2 bases, leaving 4 bases of the junction unmatched.

CDR3 DNA sequence: TGTGCCAGCAGTCGCGCCGGGACAGGGAATCAGCCCCAGCATTTT. Amino acids: CASSRAGTGNQPQHF. The chain carries TRBV2 and TRBJ1-5; 9 bases are a match to TRBD1. Germline assignment: CDR1 SNHLY and CDR2 FYNNEI. J gave up 4 bases and V 5 bases, and 6 bases lay outside the gene matches. This CDR3 is 15 amino acids long.

This CDR3 reads CASSVSGTTSYEQYF. DNA for the CDR3: TGTGCCAGCAGCGTCTCCGGGACTACCTCCTACGAGCAGTACTTC. V usage is TRBV9 and J usage is TRBJ2-7, with 7 bases that match TRBD2. The ends lost 2 bases at V and 0 bases at J; junction bases unmatched: 5. The CDR3 loop spans 15 amino acids. The germline CDR1 and CDR2 sequences are SGDLS and YYNGEE.

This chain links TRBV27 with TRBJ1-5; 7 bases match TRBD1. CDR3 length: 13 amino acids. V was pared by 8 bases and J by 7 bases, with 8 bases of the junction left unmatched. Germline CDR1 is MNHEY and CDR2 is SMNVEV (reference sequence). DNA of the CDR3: TGTGCCAGCCTTGACAGGGCGCACCAGCCCCAGCATTTT. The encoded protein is CASLDRAHQPQHF.

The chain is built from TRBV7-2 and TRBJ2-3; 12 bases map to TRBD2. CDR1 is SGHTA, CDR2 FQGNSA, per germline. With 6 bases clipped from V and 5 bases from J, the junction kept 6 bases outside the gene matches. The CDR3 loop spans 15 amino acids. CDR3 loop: CASSPSGRVEDTQYF. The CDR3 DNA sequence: TGTGCCAGCAGTCCTAGCGGGAGGGTAGAAGATACGCAGTATTTT.

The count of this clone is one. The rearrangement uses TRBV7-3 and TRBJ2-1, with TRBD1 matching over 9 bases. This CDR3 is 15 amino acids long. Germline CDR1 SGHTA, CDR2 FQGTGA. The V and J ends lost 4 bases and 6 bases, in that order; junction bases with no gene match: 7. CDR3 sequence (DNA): TGTGCCAGCAGCTCCTGGGACAGGGAAGGCAATGAGCAGTTCTTC. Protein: CASSSWDREGNEQFF.

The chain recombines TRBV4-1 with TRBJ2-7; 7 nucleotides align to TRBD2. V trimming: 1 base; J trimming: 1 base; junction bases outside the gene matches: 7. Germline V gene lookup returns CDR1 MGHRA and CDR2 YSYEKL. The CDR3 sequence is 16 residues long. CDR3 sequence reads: CASSQVGTTRSYEQYF. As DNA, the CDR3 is TGCGCCAGCAGCCAAGTCGGGACTACCAGATCCTACGAGCAGTACTTC.

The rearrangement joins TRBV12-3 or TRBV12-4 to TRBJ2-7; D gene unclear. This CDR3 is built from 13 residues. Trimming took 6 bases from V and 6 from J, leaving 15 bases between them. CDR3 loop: CASSSISWAEQYF. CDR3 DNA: TGTGCCAGCAGCTCCATCAGTTGGGCCGAGCAGTACTTC.

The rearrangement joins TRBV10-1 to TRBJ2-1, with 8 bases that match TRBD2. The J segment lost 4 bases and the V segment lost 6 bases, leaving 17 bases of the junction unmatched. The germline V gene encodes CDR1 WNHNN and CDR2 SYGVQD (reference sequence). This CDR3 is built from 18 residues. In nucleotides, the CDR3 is TGCGCCAGCAGAGGAGCCTTAGCGGGGCTCGACTTTTACAATGAGCAGTTCTTC. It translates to CASRGALAGLDFYNEQFF.

The CDR3 bases are TGTGCCAGCAGCCAAGACTTCACGGGAGCTAACGAGCAGTACTTC. It translates to CASSQDFTGANEQYF. This chain joins TRBV4-2 and TRBJ2-7; D is perhaps TRBD2 (6 bases). The CDR3 covers 15 residues. V shed 0 bases and J shed 5 bases, with 14 bases lying between them. Germline assignment: CDR1 LGHNA and CDR2 YNFKEQ.

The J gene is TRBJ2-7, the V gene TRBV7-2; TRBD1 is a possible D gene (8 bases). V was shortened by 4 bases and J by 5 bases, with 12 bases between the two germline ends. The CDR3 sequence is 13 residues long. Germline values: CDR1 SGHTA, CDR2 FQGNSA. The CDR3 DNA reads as TGTGCCAGCAGCTCACAGGGGGGGAACGAGCAGTACTTC. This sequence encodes CASSSQGGNEQYF.

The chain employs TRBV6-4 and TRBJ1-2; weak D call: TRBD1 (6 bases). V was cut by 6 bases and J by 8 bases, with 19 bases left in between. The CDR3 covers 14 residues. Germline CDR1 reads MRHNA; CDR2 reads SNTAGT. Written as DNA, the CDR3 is TGTGCCAGCAGAGCCATTCCTAGCGGGGGCGGCTACACCTTC. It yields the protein CASRAIPSGGGYTF.

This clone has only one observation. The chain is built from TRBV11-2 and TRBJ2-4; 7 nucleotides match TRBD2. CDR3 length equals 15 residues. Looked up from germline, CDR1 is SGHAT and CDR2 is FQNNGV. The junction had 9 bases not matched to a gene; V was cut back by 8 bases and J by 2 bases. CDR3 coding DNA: TGTGCCAGCCTAAGTCCGGGGGGATCCAAAAACATTCAGTACTTC. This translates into CASLSPGGSKNIQYF.

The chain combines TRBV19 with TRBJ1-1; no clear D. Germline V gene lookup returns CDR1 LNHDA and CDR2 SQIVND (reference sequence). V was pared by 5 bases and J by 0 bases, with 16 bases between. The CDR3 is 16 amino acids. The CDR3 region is CASSVGSQHMNTEAFF. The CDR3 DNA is TGTGCCAGTAGTGTCGGGTCCCAACATATGAACACTGAAGCTTTCTTT.